Each of the 24 T cell receptor beta chains below was sequenced from the same sample in a study of OX40 agonist ivuxolimab in advanced cancers. Sequenced by immunoSEQ multiplex PCR; TCRdb stores in-frame clones only, minus some. The data contain tens of thousands of clones, 80% to 95% of them singletons. Sample: CD4+ or CD8+ T cells sorted from blood, taken in a trial of the OX40 agonist ivuxolimab. The source of these receptors is an adult with an advanced solid tumor such as melanoma, head and neck, liver or kidney cancer.

This clone came up a few times. The rearrangement links TRBV19 to TRBJ1-1; 9 bases are shared with TRBD1. Germline V CDR1 and CDR2: LNHDA, SQIVND (reference sequence). After removal of 8 bases from V and 6 bases from J, the junction contained 7 bases not matched to a gene. CDR3 length equals 13 residues. In DNA form, the CDR3 reads TGTGCCAGTGTTGGGACAGGGCCCCCTGAAGCTTTCTTT. Protein product: CASVGTGPPEAFF.

The rearrangement joins TRBV15 to TRBJ1-5; 8 positions agree with TRBD1. Germline lookup yields CDR1 LNHNV and CDR2 YYDKDF (reference sequence). This CDR3 is built from 15 residues. V was pared by 5 bases and J by 3 bases, with 6 bases of the junction left unmatched. This CDR3 reads CATSGPGQDNQPQHF. In DNA, the CDR3 is TGTGCCACCAGCGGACCGGGACAGGACAATCAGCCCCAGCATTTT.

The chain is built from TRBV5-4 and TRBJ2-7; 9 nucleotides match TRBD1. This CDR3 spans 15 amino acids. The V segment lost 2 bases and the J segment 3 bases; nucleotides outside the gene matches: 6. CDR1 and CDR2 (germline): SGHNT, YYREEE (reference sequence). CDR3 protein: CASSFGTGRIYEQYF. CDR3 sequence (DNA): TGTGCCAGCAGCTTCGGGACAGGGAGGATCTACGAGCAGTACTTC.

This chain uses TRBV19 with TRBJ2-4; D is possibly TRBD1 (5 bases). This CDR3 contains 15 residues. Germline loops: CDR1 LNHDA, CDR2 SQIVND (reference sequence). The germline V and J ends were trimmed by 3 bases and 1 base, with 10 bases remaining between them. CDR3 coding DNA: TGTGCCAGTAGTATCTTCCCAGGGGCCAAAAACATTCAGTACTTC. Its protein product is CASSIFPGAKNIQYF.

The gene calls are TRBV6-5 and TRBJ2-2; no firm D call. V lost 0 bases, J lost 5 bases, and 4 bases lay in between. The CDR3 runs to 13 residues. Germline V gene lookup returns CDR1 MNHEY and CDR2 SVGAGI. Written as DNA, the CDR3 is TGTGCCAGCAGTTACTCGCAGACCGGGGAGCTGTTTTTT. Its protein is CASSYSQTGELFF.

This chain uses TRBV4-1 with TRBJ1-1; D is uncertain. The germline CDR1 and CDR2 sequences are MGHRA and YSYEKL. This CDR3 has 13 residues. The V end was cut by 0 bases, the J end by 7 bases, with 9 bases between. The CDR3: CASSQDPGFEAFF. CDR3 nucleotides: TGCGCCAGCAGCCAAGATCCGGGATTTGAAGCTTTCTTT.

V gene TRBV9 combines with J gene TRBJ2-1, with D possibly TRBD2 on 6 matching bases. The CDR3 runs 18 residues. Germline values: CDR1 SGDLS, CDR2 YYNGEE. Trimming removed 4 bases from V and 2 bases from J, with 22 bases in between. For the CDR3, the DNA is TGTGCCAGCAGCCTACATTCACCCCGGGACTCACCCTACAATGAGCAGTTCTTC. Its protein product is CASSLHSPRDSPYNEQFF.

V gene TRBV7-9 combines with J gene TRBJ1-1; D remains ambiguous. V was pared by 3 bases and J by 4 bases, with 6 bases between. Germline V gene data show CDR1 as SEHNR and CDR2 as FQNEAQ (reference sequence). The CDR3 extends over 12 amino acids. This chain's CDR3 is CASSLDPTEAFF. CDR3 nucleotide sequence: TGTGCCAGCAGCTTGGACCCCACTGAAGCTTTCTTT.

The gene calls are TRBV7-9 and TRBJ2-7; 9 bases align to TRBD1. With V trimmed by 4 bases and J by 2 bases, 6 bases remained unmatched. Germline V CDR1 and CDR2: SEHNR, FQNEAQ (reference sequence). The CDR3 has 15 residues. The CDR3 sequence is CASSSRDRAAYEQYF. The CDR3 DNA is TGTGCCAGCAGCTCCCGGGACAGGGCTGCCTACGAGCAGTACTTC.

This chain joins TRBV28 and TRBJ2-1, with a tentative D call TRBD1 (5 bases). The CDR3 is 14 residues long. V lost 8 bases and J lost 5, with 16 bases in between. Germline-derived CDR1 and CDR2 are MDHEN and SYDVKM. CDR3 nucleotide sequence: TGTGCCAGCGGAATGGGGCTTAATCACAATGAGCAGTTCTTC. Translated, it gives CASGMGLNHNEQFF. The complete variable domain, with remaining parts taken from reference TRBV28 and TRBJ2-1, reads DVKVTQSSRYLVKRTGEKVFLECVQDMDHENMFWYRQDPGLGLRLIYFSYDVKMKEKGDIPEGYSVSREKKERFSLILESASTNQTSMYLCASGMGLNHNEQFFGPGTRLTVL.

This clone is a singleton in its sample. The genes are TRBV13 and TRBJ2-1; D remains ambiguous. The CDR3 contains 11 residues. V was shortened by 1 base and J by 8 bases, with 3 bases between the two germline ends. Germline V lookup: CDR1 PRHDT, CDR2 FYEKMQ (reference sequence). The DNA for the CDR3 is TGTGCCAGCAGCTTAGTCGATGAGCAGTTCTTC. The encoded protein is CASSLVDEQFF.

In its sample, this clone was seen once. The J gene is TRBJ1-1, the V gene TRBV11-2, with TRBD1 identical over 7 bases. The CDR3 runs 15 residues. The ends lost 6 bases at V and 0 bases at J; junction bases unmatched: 7. Per the germline V gene, CDR1 is SGHAT and CDR2 is FQNNGV. The CDR3 sequence: CASSPPGQMNTEAFF. The CDR3 nucleotides are TGTGCCAGCAGTCCTCCGGGACAGATGAACACTGAAGCTTTCTTT.

The chain combines TRBV27 with TRBJ2-7; 11 bases are shared with TRBD2. Germline V lookup: CDR1 MNHEY, CDR2 SMNVEV (reference sequence). Trimming took 2 bases from V and 7 from J; bases not matched to a gene: 1. CDR3 length: 13 amino acids. CDR3 in DNA: TGTGCCAGCAGTTTACGACTAGCGGGGGAGCAGTACTTC. It is translated as CASSLRLAGEQYF.

The chain joins TRBV28 to TRBJ2-3; TRBD1 is a possible D gene (6 bases). Germline V gene data show CDR1 as MDHEN and CDR2 as SYDVKM. The V end lost 5 bases, the J end lost 0 bases, and 15 bases lay between the germline ends. The CDR3 totals 16 residues. CDR3 nucleotides: TGTGCCAGCAGTCCTGATCCCGGGACAAGCACAGATACGCAGTATTTT. Translating it yields CASSPDPGTSTDTQYF. Full variable domain (outside the CDR3, taken from reference TRBV28 and TRBJ2-3): DVKVTQSSRYLVKRTGEKVFLECVQDMDHENMFWYRQDPGLGLRLIYFSYDVKMKEKGDIPEGYSVSREKKERFSLILESASTNQTSMYLCASSPDPGTSTDTQYFGPGTRLTVL.

The chain carries TRBV19 and TRBJ2-7; 7 positions match TRBD1. This CDR3 comprises 13 residues. Germline V lookup: CDR1 LNHDA, CDR2 SQIVND (reference sequence). V shed 8 bases, J shed 2 bases, and the junction held 6 bases outside the gene matches. The CDR3 DNA reads as TGTGCCAGTGGGGACAGCAATACCTACGAGCAGTACTTC. This translates into CASGDSNTYEQYF. The full variable domain, with the rest looked up from reference TRBV19 and TRBJ2-7, is DGGITQSPKYLFRKEGQNVTLSCEQNLNHDAMYWYRQDPGQGLRLIYYSQIVNDFQKGDIAEGYSVSREKKESFPLTVTSAQKNPTAFYLCASGDSNTYEQYFGPGTRLTVT.

V usage is TRBV5-5 and J usage is TRBJ1-5; a weak D match, TRBD1 (5 bases). This CDR3 spans 13 amino acids. The germline V gene has CDR1 SGHKS and CDR2 YYEKEE (reference sequence). Trimming pared 6 bases from V and 4 bases from J, leaving 11 bases between. The chain's CDR3 is CASTKAGNQPQHF. The CDR3 region has the DNA TGTGCCAGCACCAAGGCAGGGAATCAGCCCCAGCATTTT.

The genes are TRBV7-2 and TRBJ2-5; D may be TRBD1 or TRBD2 (6 bases each). The CDR3 extends over 14 amino acids. Trimming took 5 bases from V and 7 from J, leaving 17 bases between them. Germline CDR1 SGHTA, CDR2 FQGNSA. The CDR3 is CASSLLTGAGTQYF. The CDR3, as DNA: TGTGCCAGCAGCCTACTCACGGGGGCAGGGACCCAGTACTTC. The full variable domain, its missing parts supplied by reference TRBV7-2 and TRBJ2-5, is GAGVSQSPSNKVTEKGKDVELRCDPISGHTALYWYRQSLGQGLEFLIYFQGNSAPDKSGLPSDRFSAERTGGSVSTLTIQRTQQEDSAVYLCASSLLTGAGTQYFGPGTRLLVL.

CDR3 nucleotide sequence: TGTGCCAGCAGTTACTCATCAGCCTACGAGCAGTACTTC. This gives the protein CASSYSSAYEQYF. The V call is TRBV6-5, the J call TRBJ2-7; the D is unclear. V lost 0 bases and J lost 2, with 5 bases in between. From germline, CDR1 is MNHEY and CDR2 SVGAGI. This CDR3 spans 13 amino acids.

This chain connects TRBV14 to TRBJ2-7; the D gene is possibly TRBD2 (5 bases). The CDR3 consists of 16 residues. The V gene's germline CDR1 is SGHDN and CDR2 FVKESK. Trimming took 3 bases from V and 0 from J, leaving 15 bases between them. CDR3 amino acids: CASSHRAEVFSYEQYF. The CDR3 bases are TGTGCCAGCAGCCATCGAGCGGAAGTGTTCTCCTACGAGCAGTACTTC.

The rearrangement joins TRBV9 to TRBJ2-1; the D is unclear. Trimming removed 3 bases from V and 5 bases from J, with 6 bases in between. This CDR3 is built from 12 residues. From germline, CDR1 is SGDLS and CDR2 YYNGEE. The CDR3 loop reads CASSEADNEQFF. In DNA, the CDR3 is TGTGCCAGCAGCGAGGCCGACAATGAGCAGTTCTTC.

The CDR3: CASSLAFGGEKLFF. The DNA for the CDR3 is TGTGCCAGCAGCTTAGCCTTTGGTGGTGAAAAACTGTTTTTT. The rearrangement uses TRBV11-2 and TRBJ1-4; D is unresolved. Germline lookup yields CDR1 SGHAT and CDR2 FQNNGV. V lost 1 base and J lost 7, with 10 bases in between. CDR3 size: 14 residues.

The chain is built from TRBV19 and TRBJ2-6; D uncertain. CDR1 LNHDA and CDR2 SQIVND come from the germline V gene (reference sequence). CDR3 length: 12 amino acids. Trimming cost V 8 bases and J 0 bases, with 2 bases left between them. The CDR3 protein is CASYSGANVLTF. The DNA of the CDR3 is TGTGCCAGTTACTCTGGGGCCAACGTCCTGACTTTC.

This clone showed up just a few times. This chain links TRBV15 with TRBJ2-2; tentative D call: TRBD2 (5 bases). V lost 1 base to trimming and J lost 3 bases, with 9 bases between them. The CDR3 spans 15 residues. Germline V lookup: CDR1 LNHNV, CDR2 YYDKDF (reference sequence). The DNA for the CDR3 is TGTGCCACCAGCAGAGTAGAGGGATACACCGGGGAGCTGTTTTTT. Its protein is CATSRVEGYTGELFF.

The rearrangement joins TRBV7-9 to TRBJ2-7, with TRBD1 matching 7 bases. Trimming cost V 8 bases and J 4 bases; bases outside gene matches: 8. The CDR3 is 13 amino acids. The germline V gene encodes CDR1 SEHNR and CDR2 FQNEAQ (reference sequence). CDR3 DNA: TGTGCCAGCGAGGGGTCAGGGGGATACGAGCAGTACTTC. Encoded protein: CASEGSGGYEQYF.